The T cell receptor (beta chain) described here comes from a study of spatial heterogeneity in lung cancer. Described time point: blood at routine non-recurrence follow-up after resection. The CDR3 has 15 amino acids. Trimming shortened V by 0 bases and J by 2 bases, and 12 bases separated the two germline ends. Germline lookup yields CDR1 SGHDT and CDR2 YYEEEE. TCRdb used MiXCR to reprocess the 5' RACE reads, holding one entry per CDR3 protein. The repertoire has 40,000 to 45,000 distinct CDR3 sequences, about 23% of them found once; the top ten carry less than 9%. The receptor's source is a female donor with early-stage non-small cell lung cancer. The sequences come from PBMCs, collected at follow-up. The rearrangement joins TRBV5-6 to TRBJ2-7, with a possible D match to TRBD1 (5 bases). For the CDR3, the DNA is TGTGCCAGCAGCTTGGAACGGACAACTACCTACGAGCAGTACTTC. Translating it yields CASSLERTTTYEQYF.